These 17 T cell receptor beta chains share one sample of origin, sequenced in a study of shared clonotypes between healthy human individuals. The protocol was immunoSEQ multiplex PCR, while the TCRdb copy is restricted to in-frame clones and leaves out a portion. The table includes 780,000 or so clones, around 70% detected once. The sequenced sample was memory CD4+ T cells sorted from blood. Subset defined: CD45RA-negative fraction. Receptors were obtained from a woman in her twenties or thirties in good health.

V is TRBV7-2 and J is TRBJ2-5; D call uncertain. The J call is in doubt because the DNA end fits TRBJ2-7 better. The CDR3 runs 12 residues. CDR1 is SGHTA, CDR2 FQGNSA, per germline. The CDR3 reads CASSYTAYEQYF. CDR3 in DNA: TGTGCCAGCAGCTATACGGCCTACGAGCAGTACTTC.

As concerns this clone: One base away lies a much larger clone, so this may be a sequencing read error. V and J are TRBV7-8 and TRBJ1-5, with D maybe TRBD1 (5 bases). This CDR3 is built from 13 residues. Germline-derived CDR1 and CDR2 are SGHVS and FQNEAQ. V shed 4 bases and J shed 3 bases, with 7 bases lying between them. The CDR3 DNA reads TGTGCCAGCAGCTCGACAGACAATCAGCCCCAGCATTTT. This sequence encodes CASSSTDNQPQHF.

The rearrangement joins TRBV7-9 to TRBJ1-1; 7 bases align to TRBD1. Trimming removed 6 bases from V and 7 bases from J; junction bases left unmatched: 17. Germline loops: CDR1 SEHNR, CDR2 FQNEAQ (reference sequence). The CDR3 runs to 16 residues. The CDR3 reads CASRTTGAKKDGEAFF. The CDR3 bases are TGTGCCAGCAGAACCACAGGGGCAAAAAAGGACGGTGAAGCTTTCTTT.

To note about this clone: Additional DNA sequences in this sample encode the identical CDR3. The rearrangement joins TRBV28 to TRBJ2-2, with D unclear. CDR1 and CDR2 (germline): MDHEN, SYDVKM. V gave up 5 bases and J gave up 1 base, with 11 bases separating them. The CDR3 runs to 15 residues. CDR3 amino acids: CASSRDRMNTGELFF. As DNA, the CDR3 is TGTGCCAGCAGTCGCGACCGTATGAACACCGGGGAGCTGTTTTTT.

Concerning this clone itself: Compared with germline, one end of the junction differs, possibly owing to a read error. This sequence joins TRBV27 and TRBJ2-1, with a tentative D call TRBD1 (5 bases). This CDR3 comprises 11 residues. The V gene's germline CDR1 is MNHEY and CDR2 SMNVEV (reference sequence). DNA of the CDR3: TGTGCCAGCAGCCTTAAGGGTCCAGGGATCTTC. Translating gives CASSLKGPGIF.

This rearrangement joins TRBV11-3 to TRBJ2-2, with 9 bases that match TRBD2. The junction had 9 bases not matched to a gene; V was cut back by 1 base and J by 3 bases. The CDR3 is 18 residues long. Looked up from germline, CDR1 is SGHNT and CDR2 is YENEEA. Here the CDR3 DNA reads TGTGCCAGCAGCTTAGGAGCCGGGACTAGCCTCGACACCGGGGAGCTGTTTTTT. This encodes CASSLGAGTSLDTGELFF.

The genes are TRBV5-4 and TRBJ2-4, with TRBD1 matching over 9 bases. Germline loops: CDR1 SGHNT, CDR2 YYREEE (reference sequence). J was trimmed by 0 bases and V by 4 bases; bases with no gene match: 5. CDR3 length equals 16 residues. The CDR3 reads CASSKTGGIAKNIQYF. The CDR3 coding sequence is TGTGCCAGCAGCAAGACAGGGGGAATAGCCAAAAACATTCAGTACTTC.

This chain's CDR3 is CATSRAQVTDTQYF. Written as DNA, the CDR3 is TGTGCCACCAGCAGAGCACAGGTCACAGATACGCAGTATTTT. J is TRBJ2-3 and V is TRBV15; D is possibly TRBD1 (5 bases). There are 14 residues in the CDR3. CDR1 LNHNV and CDR2 YYDKDF come from the germline V gene (reference sequence). The V end was cut by 1 base, the J end by 2 bases, with 7 bases between.

The gene calls are TRBV29-1 and TRBJ2-3; 16 bases fit TRBD2. Germline loops: CDR1 SQVTM, CDR2 ANQGSEA. Trimming at V came to 4 bases and at J to 4 bases, leaving 5 bases not matched to a gene. CDR3 length: 16 residues. In DNA, the CDR3 is TGCAGCGTTGTGGGACTAGCGGGAGGGCCACCAGATACGCAGTATTTT. The encoded protein is CSVVGLAGGPPDTQYF.

The genes are TRBV15 and TRBJ2-3, with 9 bases matching TRBD2. Trimming took 1 base from V and 5 from J; bases not matched to a gene: 7. This CDR3 spans 16 amino acids. The germline V gene encodes CDR1 LNHNV and CDR2 YYDKDF (reference sequence). The DNA for the CDR3 is TGTGCCACCAGCAGAGGATTTAGCGGGAGAGGAGATACGCAGTATTTT. This translates into CATSRGFSGRGDTQYF.

This chain joins TRBV12-5 and TRBJ2-1; the D is unclear. Germline-derived CDR1 and CDR2 are LGHNT and FRNRAP. V lost 4 bases to trimming and J lost 3 bases, with 1 base between them. This CDR3 has 11 residues. CDR3 residues: CASGYYNEQFF. DNA of the CDR3: TGTGCTAGTGGTTACTACAATGAGCAGTTCTTC.

The chain employs TRBV5-1 and TRBJ2-5; 9 positions agree with TRBD2. The CDR3 has 14 residues. With V trimmed by 4 bases and J by 3 bases, 4 bases remained unmatched. Looked up from germline, CDR1 is SGHRS and CDR2 is YFSETQ. The CDR3 reads CASSLVAGEETQYF. CDR3 sequence (DNA): TGCGCCAGCAGCCTGGTAGCGGGAGAAGAGACCCAGTACTTC.

This sequence joins TRBV4-2 and TRBJ2-7; D is possibly TRBD1 (6 bases). The germline CDR1 and CDR2 sequences are LGHNA and YNFKEQ. The CDR3 totals 14 residues. V was trimmed by 1 base and J by 3 bases, leaving 10 bases between them. CDR3 sequence (DNA): TGTGCCAGCAGCCAAGTTGACAGGAACTACGAGCAGTACTTC. It encodes CASSQVDRNYEQYF.

The chain recombines TRBV18 with TRBJ2-7, with D perhaps matching TRBD1 (5 bases). This CDR3 has 14 residues. The V end was cut by 5 bases, the J end by 2 bases, with 13 bases between. Per germline, CDR1 KGHSH and CDR2 LQKENI. The CDR3 DNA sequence: TGTGCCAGCTCAGGGCAGGGTACCACCTACGAGCAGTACTTC. Its protein is CASSGQGTTYEQYF. The full variable domain, completed using reference TRBV18 and TRBJ2-7, is NAGVMQNPRHLVRRRGQEARLRCSPMKGHSHVYWYRQLPEEGLKFMVYLQKENIIDESGMPKERFSAEFPKEGPSILRIQQVVRGDSAAYFCASSGQGTTYEQYFGPGTRLTVT.

A few counts support this clone. In the same sample, other DNA sequences code for this CDR3. The CDR3 DNA reads as TGCAGCGGGGGTGAGAATGAGCAGTTCTTC. Its translation: CSGGENEQFF. V is TRBV29-1 and J is TRBJ2-1, with D hard to call. CDR1 and CDR2 (germline): SQVTM, ANQGSEA. The CDR3 sequence is 10 residues long. Trimming took 7 bases from V and 7 from J, leaving 8 bases between them.

This rearrangement joins TRBV5-4 to TRBJ2-6; TRBD1 matches 7 bases. The J segment lost 0 bases and the V segment lost 4 bases, leaving 7 bases of the junction unmatched. This CDR3 is 17 amino acids long. Germline V lookup: CDR1 SGHNT, CDR2 YYREEE (reference sequence). Here the CDR3 reads CASSAEGARSGANVLTF. The CDR3 DNA follows: TGTGCCAGCAGCGCAGAGGGGGCACGCTCTGGGGCCAACGTCCTGACTTTC.

V is TRBV19 and J is TRBJ2-5; D gene ambiguous. The ends were cut back, 3 bases at V and 0 bases at J, with 14 bases in the middle. This CDR3 has 16 amino acids. CDR1 and CDR2 from the germline V gene are LNHDA and SQIVND (reference sequence). The CDR3 protein is CASSMRLDGYQETQYF. Written as DNA, the CDR3 is TGTGCCAGTAGTATGCGGTTGGACGGGTACCAAGAGACCCAGTACTTC. Using reference TRBV19 and TRBJ2-5 for the parts outside the CDR3, the full variable domain is DGGITQSPKYLFRKEGQNVTLSCEQNLNHDAMYWYRQDPGQGLRLIYYSQIVNDFQKGDIAEGYSVSREKKESFPLTVTSAQKNPTAFYLCASSMRLDGYQETQYFGPGTRLLVL.